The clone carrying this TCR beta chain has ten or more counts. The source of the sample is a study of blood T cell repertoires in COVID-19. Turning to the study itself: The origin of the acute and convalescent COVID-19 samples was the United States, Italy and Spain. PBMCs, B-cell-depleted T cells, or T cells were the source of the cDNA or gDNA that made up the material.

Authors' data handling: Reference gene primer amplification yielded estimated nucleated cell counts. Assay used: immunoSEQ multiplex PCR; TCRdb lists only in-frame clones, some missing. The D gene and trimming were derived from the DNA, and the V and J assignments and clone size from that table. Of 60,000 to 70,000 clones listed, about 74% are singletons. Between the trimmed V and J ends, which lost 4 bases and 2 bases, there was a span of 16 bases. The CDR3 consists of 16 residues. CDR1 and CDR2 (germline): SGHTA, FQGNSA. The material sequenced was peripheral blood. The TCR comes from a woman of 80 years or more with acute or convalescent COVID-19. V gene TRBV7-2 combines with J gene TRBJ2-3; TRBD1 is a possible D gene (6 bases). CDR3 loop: CASSSIYRELTDTQYF. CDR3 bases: TGTGCCAGCAGCTCTATTTACAGGGAACTCACAGATACGCAGTATTTT.